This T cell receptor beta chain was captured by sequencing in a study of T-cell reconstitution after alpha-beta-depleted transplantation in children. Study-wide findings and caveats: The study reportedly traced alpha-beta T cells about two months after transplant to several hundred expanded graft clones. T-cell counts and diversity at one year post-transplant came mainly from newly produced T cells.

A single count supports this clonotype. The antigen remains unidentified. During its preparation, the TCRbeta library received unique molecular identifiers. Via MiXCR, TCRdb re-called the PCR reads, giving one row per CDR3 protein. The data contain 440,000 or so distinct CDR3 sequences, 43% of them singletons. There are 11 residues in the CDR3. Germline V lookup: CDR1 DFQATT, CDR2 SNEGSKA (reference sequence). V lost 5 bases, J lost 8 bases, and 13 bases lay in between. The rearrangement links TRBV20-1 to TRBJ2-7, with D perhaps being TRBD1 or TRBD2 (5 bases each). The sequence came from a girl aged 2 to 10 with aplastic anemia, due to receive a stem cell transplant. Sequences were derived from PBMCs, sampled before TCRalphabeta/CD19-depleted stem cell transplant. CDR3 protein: CSAFAPGQQYF. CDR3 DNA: TGCAGTGCTTTCGCCCCGGGACAGCAGTACTTC.